The 2 T cell receptor beta chains below were found in one sample sequenced in a study of T cells in women clearing cervical HPV infection. Clones were read by immunoSEQ multiplex PCR, and TCRdb kept only the in-frame ones, dropping some. Here the sample table reports about 40,000 clones. The material sequenced was blood buffy coat. All receptors come from a woman between 18 and 75 years old with a cervical HPV16 infection that either progressed to CIN3+ or cleared (not recorded which).

With respect to this clone: The CDR3 end lies 3 residues beyond the end of the read and is filled in from the germline J gene. This chain uses TRBV7-7 with TRBJ1-1; no definite D call. The CDR3 is 13 amino acids. The V gene lost 2 bases and the J gene lost 1 base, with 5 bases spanning the gap. Germline V gene data show CDR1 as SSHAT and CDR2 as FNYEAQ (reference sequence). CDR3 amino acids: CASSLRWNTEAFF. The covered CDR3 bases are TGTGCCAGCAGCTTACGTTGGAACACTGAA.

To note about this clone: From the germline J gene comes the end of the CDR3, since the read stops 3 residues before it. V is TRBV19 and J is TRBJ1-2; D unresolved. The length of the CDR3 is 17 residues. Germline V gene sequence: CDR1 LNHDA, CDR2 SQIVND (reference sequence). This chain's CDR3 is CASSTLRTSGSTDTYTF. Incomplete CDR3 DNA: TGTGCCAGTAGTACCCTTCGGACTAGCGGAAGCACAGATACC.